One and the same sample provided the 17 T cell receptor beta chains below, sequenced in a study of identifying expanded T cells in peripheral blood. Data came from immunoSEQ multiplex PCR; TCRdb stores just in-frame clones and leaves some out. The repertoire consists of 100,000 or so clones, with around 88% occurring once and the leading ten covering roughly 13%. Sample: blood. The receptors were gathered from a person aged 18 to 70 in good health.

Only one count was recorded for this clone. The chain joins TRBV28 to TRBJ2-1; the match to TRBD2 covers 13 bases. The CDR3 extends over 14 amino acids. Unmatched junction bases numbered 6, after V lost 8 bases and J lost 8 bases. CDR1 is MDHEN and CDR2 is SYDVKM in the germline V gene. CDR3 nucleotide sequence: TGTGCCAGCCTACGGACTAGCGGGAGTCATGAGCAGTTCTTC. Amino acids: CASLRTSGSHEQFF.

The chain recombines TRBV13 with TRBJ2-1; TRBD1 aligns across 7 bases. The CDR3 length is 14 residues. Trimming removed 4 bases from V and 7 bases from J; junction bases left unmatched: 7. Germline CDR1 reads PRHDT; CDR2 reads FYEKMQ (reference sequence). The CDR3 sequence: CASSSNRGANEQFF. CDR3 in DNA: TGTGCCAGCAGCTCGAACAGGGGAGCAAATGAGCAGTTCTTC.

The rearrangement joins TRBV11-2 to TRBJ2-7, with 10 bases matching TRBD2. Losses at the gene ends were 8 bases for V and 6 bases for J; bases not matched to a gene: 13. CDR3 size: 15 residues. Germline CDR1 reads SGHAT; CDR2 reads FQNNGV. CDR3 DNA sequence: TGTGCCAGCGAGAGCCTAGCGGGGGTTTCAGGCGAGCAGTACTTC. Translation: CASESLAGVSGEQYF.

The chain has TRBV11-2 and TRBJ2-3; D is possibly TRBD1 or TRBD2 (5 bases each). The CDR3 is 15 residues long. CDR1 SGHAT and CDR2 FQNNGV come from the germline V gene. Trimming cost V 5 bases and J 3 bases, with 15 bases left between them. DNA for the CDR3: TGTGCCAGCAGCCCTGAGGGACCCTGGACAGATACGCAGTATTTT. It specifies CASSPEGPWTDTQYF.

The chain couples TRBV5-1 to TRBJ2-7; 8 bases map to TRBD1. Losses at the gene ends were 4 bases for V and 6 bases for J; bases not matched to a gene: 6. The CDR3 sequence is 13 residues long. Per germline, CDR1 SGHRS and CDR2 YFSETQ. The CDR3 DNA reads as TGCGCCAGCAGCCACGGACAGGGACTCGAGCAGTACTTC. Its translation is CASSHGQGLEQYF.

J is TRBJ1-3 and V is TRBV7-8; D possibly corresponds to TRBD1 (6 bases). The CDR3 spans 16 residues. V was pared by 5 bases and J by 0 bases, with 14 bases between. CDR1 SGHVS and CDR2 FQNEAQ come from the germline V gene. In nucleotides, the CDR3 is TGTGCCAGCAGCCAAGGGGGTATCAACTCTGGAAACACCATATATTTT. It is translated as CASSQGGINSGNTIYF.

The rearrangement uses TRBV6-5 and TRBJ1-3, with a tentative D call TRBD1 (6 bases). This CDR3 comprises 14 residues. The germline V gene encodes CDR1 MNHEY and CDR2 SVGAGI. Deletions cut 5 bases from V and 4 bases from J, with 12 bases between. This CDR3 reads CASSGQLWGNTIYF. The DNA for the CDR3 is TGTGCCAGCAGTGGACAGTTGTGGGGAAACACCATATATTTT.

This clone was detected only a few times. The chain couples TRBV28 to TRBJ2-1; the D gene is possibly TRBD2 (5 bases). Trimming pared 4 bases from V and 8 bases from J, leaving 12 bases between. Germline-derived CDR1 and CDR2 are MDHEN and SYDVKM. The CDR3 has 13 amino acids. CDR3 nucleotide sequence: TGTGCCAGCAGTTCATACCCCGGGGATGAGCAGTTCTTC. This encodes CASSSYPGDEQFF. Full variable domain (remainder filled in from reference TRBV28 and TRBJ2-1): DVKVTQSSRYLVKRTGEKVFLECVQDMDHENMFWYRQDPGLGLRLIYFSYDVKMKEKGDIPEGYSVSREKKERFSLILESASTNQTSMYLCASSSYPGDEQFFGPGTRLTVL.

Points on this clone: Additional DNA sequences in this sample encode the identical CDR3. This sequence joins TRBV28 and TRBJ2-3; no clear D. Trimming removed 4 bases from V and 2 bases from J, with 4 bases in between. The germline V gene has CDR1 MDHEN and CDR2 SYDVKM. The CDR3 has 12 amino acids. DNA for the CDR3: TGTGCCAGCAGTTCTAACACAGATACGCAGTATTTT. This codes for CASSSNTDTQYF.

The V and J genes are TRBV25-1 and TRBJ1-3, with TRBD1 as a possible D gene (5 bases). CDR1 is MGHDK, CDR2 SYGVNS, per germline. Trimming removed 3 bases at V and 4 bases at J, with 7 bases between. The length of the CDR3 is 13 residues. The CDR3 DNA is TGTGCCAGCAGTGAGACAGCCGGAAACACCATATATTTT. It translates to CASSETAGNTIYF. Complete variable domain (other parts from reference TRBV25-1 and TRBJ1-3): EADIYQTPRYLVIGTGKKITLECSQTMGHDKMYWYQQDPGMELHLIHYSYGVNSTEKGDLSSESTVSRIRTEHFPLTLESARPSHTSQYLCASSETAGNTIYFGEGSWLTVV.

The J gene is TRBJ2-4, the V gene TRBV19; D is uncertain. This CDR3 is 16 amino acids long. The germline CDR1 and CDR2 sequences are LNHDA and SQIVND (reference sequence). V was clipped by 5 bases and J by 2 bases, with 16 bases between them. CDR3 nucleotide sequence: TGTGCCAGTAGTTTTCGTTCTGGGCCGACCAAAAACATTCAGTACTTC. Protein: CASSFRSGPTKNIQYF.

The chain links TRBV28 to TRBJ2-7; D possibly corresponds to TRBD1 (6 bases). Germline CDR1 MDHEN, CDR2 SYDVKM. The length of the CDR3 is 12 residues. V was shortened by 8 bases and J by 5 bases, with 13 bases between the two germline ends. CDR3 in DNA: TGTGCCAGCCGGACAGTGACAAACGAGCAGTACTTC. Protein product: CASRTVTNEQYF. Full variable domain (missing parts from reference TRBV28 and TRBJ2-7): DVKVTQSSRYLVKRTGEKVFLECVQDMDHENMFWYRQDPGLGLRLIYFSYDVKMKEKGDIPEGYSVSREKKERFSLILESASTNQTSMYLCASRTVTNEQYFGPGTRLTVT.

The CDR3 nucleotides are TGTGCCAGCAGCTTAGCCGGGACTAGAAGGACAGATACGCAGTATTTT. Translated, it gives CASSLAGTRRTDTQYF. This chain connects TRBV7-2 to TRBJ2-3; 8 bases are shared with TRBD2. V was pared by 0 bases and J by 3 bases, with 5 bases of the junction left unmatched. Germline CDR1 SGHTA, CDR2 FQGNSA. This CDR3 contains 16 residues.

This chain links TRBV10-1 with TRBJ2-2; 11 bases fit TRBD2. The CDR3 runs 16 residues. V dropped 6 bases and J dropped 7; count of bases not matched to a gene: 10. Germline CDR1 and CDR2: WNHNN and SYGVQD (reference sequence). CDR3 DNA: TGCGCCAGCAGACGAGCGGGACTAGCGGTCGGCGGGGAGCTGTTTTTT. Protein: CASRRAGLAVGGELFF.

The rearrangement joins TRBV2 to TRBJ1-5, with D possibly being TRBD1 (6 bases). Germline V gene data show CDR1 as SNHLY and CDR2 as FYNNEI. V was clipped by 4 bases and J by 6 bases, with 13 bases between them. The CDR3 totals 14 residues. CDR3 sequence reads: CASSAQGFGQPQHF. The CDR3 DNA reads TGTGCCAGCAGTGCCCAGGGGTTCGGTCAGCCCCAGCATTTT.

This chain uses TRBV19 with TRBJ2-6; tentatively, D is TRBD1 or TRBD2 (5 bases each). Germline-derived CDR1 and CDR2 are LNHDA and SQIVND (reference sequence). V gave up 8 bases and J gave up 0 bases, with 14 bases separating them. CDR3 length: 16 amino acids. CDR3 protein: CASSAGTLSGANVLTF. CDR3 coding DNA: TGTGCCAGTTCGGCCGGGACCCTCTCTGGGGCCAACGTCCTGACTTTC.

In its sample, this clone was seen a few times. The genes are TRBV5-8 and TRBJ1-5; 7 bases are a match to TRBD1. The CDR3 has 15 amino acids. Trimming removed 2 bases from V and 1 base from J; junction bases left unmatched: 3. The germline V gene has CDR1 SGHTS and CDR2 YDEGEE. The CDR3 is CASSLGTVSNQPQHF. In nucleotides, the CDR3 is TGTGCCAGCAGCTTAGGGACAGTAAGCAATCAGCCCCAGCATTTT.